The 21 T cell receptor beta chains in this list originate from one sample, sequenced in a study of shared clonotypes between healthy human individuals. Using immunoSEQ multiplex PCR, the repertoire was profiled, and TCRdb retains in-frame clones only, with some absent. The table has some 1 million clones, about 77% seen once. Sequencing input: memory CD4+ T cells sorted from blood. The sample's subset: CD45RA-negative fraction. The source of these receptors is a man between 18 and 29 years old in good health.

The J gene is TRBJ1-1, the V gene TRBV5-6; D is perhaps TRBD1 (6 bases). The V and J ends lost 5 bases and 0 bases respectively, with 23 bases between them. Germline assignment: CDR1 SGHDT and CDR2 YYEEEE. This CDR3 has 18 amino acids. Written as DNA, the CDR3 is TGTGCCAGCAGTAGGCCGGGAGGGGGTTGGGTTTTGAACACTGAAGCTTTCTTT. It codes for CASSRPGGGWVLNTEAFF.

The rearrangement uses TRBV28 and TRBJ1-1, with D possibly matching TRBD1 (5 bases). There are 12 residues in the CDR3. Trimming left V 1 base short and J 8 bases short, with 8 bases between. Looked up from germline, CDR1 is MDHEN and CDR2 is SYDVKM. For the CDR3, the DNA is TGTGCCAGCAGTTTATCTAGGGGAGAAGCTTTCTTT. Encoded protein: CASSLSRGEAFF.

This clone has a single count. The chain joins TRBV30 to TRBJ2-1, with D maybe TRBD1 (6 bases). CDR1 is GTSNPN, CDR2 SVGIG, per germline (reference sequence). The V gene lost 5 bases and the J gene lost 3 bases, with 17 bases spanning the gap. CDR3 length: 15 amino acids. CDR3 region: CAWSRGSALYNEQFF. CDR3 DNA: TGTGCCTGGTCGAGGGGGAGCGCCCTCTACAATGAGCAGTTCTTC.

The rearrangement joins TRBV29-1 to TRBJ2-2; no firm D call. Trimming stripped 0 bases from V and 5 bases from J, with 13 bases between. CDR1 and CDR2 from the germline V gene are SQVTM and ANQGSEA. The CDR3 spans 15 residues. CDR3 in amino acids: CSVEDPRRSTGELFF. The CDR3 nucleotides read TGCAGCGTTGAAGATCCGCGGCGAAGTACCGGGGAGCTGTTTTTT.

There are a few counts of this clone. The chain joins TRBV12-5 to TRBJ1-5, with a weak D call TRBD1 (6 bases). Per germline, CDR1 LGHNT and CDR2 FRNRAP. The CDR3 contains 13 residues. Between the trimmed V and J ends, which lost 4 bases and 8 bases, there was a span of 12 bases. The CDR3 spells CASGWGGSKPQHF. The CDR3 nucleotides read TGTGCTAGTGGTTGGGGGGGCAGCAAGCCCCAGCATTTT.

V usage is TRBV7-9 and J usage is TRBJ1-4; D call uncertain. The germline gives CDR1 SEHNR, CDR2 FQNEAQ (reference sequence). V shed 5 bases and J shed 0 bases, with 13 bases lying between them. CDR3 length: 16 amino acids. CDR3 sequence: CASSPWSVATNEKLFF. CDR3 DNA sequence: TGTGCCAGCAGCCCCTGGTCGGTGGCAACTAATGAAAAACTGTTTTTT.

The chain uses TRBV27 and TRBJ2-6, with D tentatively TRBD1 (6 bases). The CDR3 contains 15 residues. V lost 6 bases to trimming and J lost 2 bases, with 11 bases between them. The germline V gene has CDR1 MNHEY and CDR2 SMNVEV (reference sequence). CDR3 DNA: TGTGCCAGCAGATCCCCAGGGGCTGGGGCCAACGTCCTGACTTTC. This codes for CASRSPGAGANVLTF. The variable domain in full, completed from reference TRBV27 and TRBJ2-6, reads EAQVTQNPRYLITVTGKKLTVTCSQNMNHEYMSWYRQDPGLGLRQIYYSMNVEVTDKGDVPEGYKVSRKEKRNFPLILESPSPNQTSLYFCASRSPGAGANVLTFGAGSRLTVL.

The chain recombines TRBV18 with TRBJ1-2, with D perhaps matching TRBD1 (6 bases). Trimming removed 2 bases at V and 8 bases at J, with 12 bases between. This CDR3 is built from 13 residues. Germline V CDR1 and CDR2: KGHSH, LQKENI. CDR3: CASSPRAGEGYTF. The CDR3 DNA is TGTGCCAGCTCACCAAGGGCAGGGGAAGGCTACACCTTC.

This chain connects TRBV4-1 to TRBJ2-1, with TRBD1 matching 7 bases. CDR3 length: 16 residues. Trimming at V came to 5 bases and at J to 7 bases, leaving 14 bases not matched to a gene. The germline V gene has CDR1 MGHRA and CDR2 YSYEKL. The CDR3 region is CASSTSGQTLSNEQFF. In DNA, the CDR3 is TGCGCCAGCAGCACATCGGGACAGACTCTTTCTAATGAGCAGTTCTTC.

This chain uses TRBV10-3 with TRBJ1-1; D gene ambiguous. This CDR3 is 14 amino acids long. V lost 0 bases, J lost 1 base, and 6 bases lay in between. The germline gives CDR1 ENHRY, CDR2 SYGVKD. CDR3 DNA sequence: TGTGCCATCAGTGAGTCGGCCGCGAACACTGAAGCTTTCTTT. As protein: CAISESAANTEAFF.

The CDR3 reads CASSGGPESSPLHF. CDR3 nucleotide sequence: TGTGCCAGCAGTGGAGGGCCCGAGAGTTCACCCCTCCACTTT. The J gene is TRBJ1-6, the V gene TRBV6-1; D call uncertain. The V end lost 4 bases, the J end lost 9 bases, and 13 bases lay between the germline ends. Per the germline V gene, CDR1 is MNHNS and CDR2 is SASEGT. The length of the CDR3 is 14 residues.

About this clone itself: The junction shows a germline mismatch at one end, possibly a read error. V gene TRBV7-7 combines with J gene TRBJ1-4, with TRBD1 identical over 7 bases. Germline V gene data show CDR1 as SSHAT and CDR2 as FNYEAQ (reference sequence). The CDR3 covers 18 residues. The CDR3 region is CASSFPKEGAEINEKLFF. The CDR3 DNA reads as TGTGCTAGCAGTTTCCCAAAGGAGGGGGCAGAGATTAATGAAAAACTGTTTTTT.

The CDR3 DNA is TGTGCCAGCAGCCCATGGGGAACCGGGGAGCTGTTTTTT. Encoded protein: CASSPWGTGELFF. The V call is TRBV7-2, the J call TRBJ2-2; D call uncertain. The ends were cut back, 5 bases at V and 5 bases at J, with 9 bases in the middle. Germline loops: CDR1 SGHTA, CDR2 FQGNSA. The CDR3 sequence is 13 residues long.

V usage is TRBV5-1 and J usage is TRBJ2-1, with 7 bases that match TRBD1. This CDR3 is 14 amino acids long. The V segment lost 3 bases and the J segment 8 bases; nucleotides outside the gene matches: 8. In germline, CDR1 is SGHRS, CDR2 YFSETQ. CDR3 DNA sequence: TGCGCCAGCAGCTCGGGACAGTCATCGGATGAGCAGTTCTTC. Its translation is CASSSGQSSDEQFF.

This clone was seen a handful of times. The junction differs from germline at one of its ends, possibly a read error. The chain has TRBV30 and TRBJ2-3; 8 nucleotides align to TRBD2. Per the germline V gene, CDR1 is GTSNPN and CDR2 is SVGIG (reference sequence). The CDR3 contains 12 residues. In DNA, the CDR3 is TGTGCCTGGAGTCCGGGAGGGTCATGGGGGCATTTT. It specifies CAWSPGGSWGHF.

This clone has just one count. The V gene is TRBV9, the J gene TRBJ2-5; TRBD2 is a possible D gene (5 bases). Germline values: CDR1 SGDLS, CDR2 YYNGEE. V was pared by 0 bases and J by 5 bases, with 14 bases between. CDR3 size: 15 residues. CDR3 coding DNA: TGTGCCAGCAGCGTAGAGGCCACTAGAGCCGAGACCCAGTACTTC. Translating gives CASSVEATRAETQYF.

This clone is medium-sized in the sample. Other DNA sequences in this specimen translate into the identical CDR3. The rearrangement uses TRBV28 and TRBJ1-1, with 9 nucleotides matching TRBD1. CDR3 length equals 15 residues. Germline CDR1 MDHEN, CDR2 SYDVKM. V shed 5 bases, J shed 5 bases, and the junction held 9 bases outside the gene matches. This CDR3 is CASSLRQGVRTEAFF. The CDR3 DNA follows: TGTGCCAGCAGTCTAAGACAGGGGGTAAGGACTGAAGCTTTCTTT.

The chain carries TRBV6-4 and TRBJ1-6; 10 bases are a match to TRBD1. This CDR3 has 16 amino acids. Looked up from germline, CDR1 is MRHNA and CDR2 is SNTAGT. The trim removed 4 bases at V and 1 base at J, leaving 1 base unmatched. The CDR3 spells CASSGQGASYNSPLHF. CDR3 DNA: TGTGCCAGCAGTGGACAGGGGGCATCCTATAATTCACCCCTCCACTTT.

The chain's CDR3 is CASSQGLAGLSYNEQFF. In DNA, the CDR3 is TGTGCCAGCAGTCAAGGACTAGCGGGCCTATCCTACAATGAGCAGTTCTTC. The V gene is TRBV27, the J gene TRBJ2-1, with 11 positions matching TRBD2. J lost 1 base, V lost 5 bases, and 7 bases had no gene match. Germline V gene data show CDR1 as MNHEY and CDR2 as SMNVEV (reference sequence). There are 17 residues in the CDR3.

This clone was counted a few times. The chain joins TRBV5-1 to TRBJ2-5; D may be TRBD1 or TRBD2 (6 bases each). Trimming left V 10 bases short and J 0 bases short, with 19 bases between. Germline V CDR1 and CDR2: SGHRS, YFSETQ. The CDR3 runs to 15 residues. The CDR3 coding sequence is TGCGCCCCCTATCGGGTAGGGGGGAACCAAGAGACCCAGTACTTC. Translated, it gives CAPYRVGGNQETQYF.

The chain couples TRBV4-1 to TRBJ2-6; TRBD2 is a possible D gene (5 bases). Germline values: CDR1 MGHRA, CDR2 YSYEKL. The V end was cut by 1 base, the J end by 2 bases, with 9 bases between. The CDR3 spans 16 residues. CDR3 bases: TGCGCCAGCAGCCAAGGAGGAGGCGCTGGGGCCAACGTCCTGACTTTC. Protein: CASSQGGGAGANVLTF.